This is a list of T cell receptor beta chains from one sample in a study of spatial heterogeneity in lung cancer. TCRdb reprocessed the 5' RACE reads via MiXCR and lists one record per CDR3 protein. The sample records about 29,000 distinct CDR3 sequences, just over 7% being singletons. The starting material was lung tumor tissue, obtained at surgery. The receptors were sampled from a male donor with early-stage non-small cell lung cancer. Each CDR3 is given without its conserved first and last residue. Fields, in order: clone size, V gene, CDR3 protein. Not all rows give a size; the values are once, few, many and, for expanded clones, a class.

abundance: few; v_gene: TRBV6-6; CDR3aa: ASSYSTERQLAIKNNSPLH
abundance: many; v_gene: TRBV20-1; CDR3aa: SALDGYNQPQH
abundance: few; v_gene: TRBV15; CDR3aa: ATSRGMGFGNTGELF
abundance: -; v_gene: TRBV20-1; CDR3aa: SARRGGVGTEAF
abundance: many; v_gene: TRBV6-2/TRBV6-3; CDR3aa: ASSYPTSGGVDEQF
abundance: many; v_gene: TRBV29-1; CDR3aa: SVERRWDYT
abundance: few; v_gene: TRBV4-3; CDR3aa: ASSQVGLDNEQF
abundance: many; v_gene: TRBV20-1; CDR3aa: SARDSAGKNIQY
abundance: -; v_gene: TRBV19; CDR3aa: ASTRDRSGNQPQH
abundance: many; v_gene: TRBV4-2; CDR3aa: ASSLGTSGGVSDTQY
abundance: medium-sized; v_gene: TRBV9; CDR3aa: ASSPAGGRTDTQY
abundance: many; v_gene: TRBV7-8; CDR3aa: ASSFEYEQY
abundance: few; v_gene: TRBV27; CDR3aa: ASSSRNLPRLNTEAF
abundance: -; v_gene: TRBV10-3; CDR3aa: VISTRDRGNEQF
abundance: few; v_gene: TRBV20-1; CDR3aa: SAWDFSSYNEQF
abundance: -; v_gene: TRBV4-3; CDR3aa: ASSQVPTGDSGNTIY
abundance: -; v_gene: TRBV20-1; CDR3aa: SAKRGTDTQY
abundance: many; v_gene: TRBV28; CDR3aa: ASSFLGGSYEQY
abundance: -; v_gene: TRBV10-1; CDR3aa: ASSESQGQGNTEAF
abundance: -; v_gene: TRBV5-6; CDR3aa: ASRYVLGEQY
abundance: -; v_gene: TRBV6-2/TRBV6-3; CDR3aa: ASSYSGANQPQH
abundance: many; v_gene: TRBV19; CDR3aa: ASSGDRGKDGELF
abundance: -; v_gene: TRBV29-1; CDR3aa: SVEDRQRNPYEQY
abundance: many; v_gene: TRBV11-2; CDR3aa: ASSLGHGQTAF
abundance: few; v_gene: TRBV19; CDR3aa: ASKMAGEPSGANVLT
abundance: many; v_gene: TRBV20-1; CDR3aa: SAEDRGRNTEAF
abundance: many; v_gene: TRBV12-3/TRBV12-4; CDR3aa: ASSFGGQGEQKLF
abundance: many; v_gene: TRBV28; CDR3aa: ASSLTSYEQY
abundance: few; v_gene: TRBV29-1; CDR3aa: SVETPLGQGLYNEQF
abundance: few; v_gene: TRBV2; CDR3aa: ASSKVQEGRELF
abundance: -; v_gene: TRBV10-3; CDR3aa: AISDRGSEAF
abundance: -; v_gene: TRBV18; CDR3aa: ASSPPSQGSDTQY
abundance: many; v_gene: TRBV29-1; CDR3aa: SVEPQGNYGYT
abundance: many; v_gene: TRBV7-2; CDR3aa: ASSPRSGQIYGYT
abundance: few; v_gene: TRBV20-1; CDR3aa: GASGTRTDTQY
abundance: -; v_gene: TRBV12-3/TRBV12-4; CDR3aa: ASSPLRGGTANTGELF
abundance: few; v_gene: TRBV12-3/TRBV12-4; CDR3aa: ASSFASQETQY
abundance: -; v_gene: TRBV11-2; CDR3aa: ASSPWVAGTYNEQF
abundance: few; v_gene: TRBV4-3; CDR3aa: ASSQDPYTGGAYNSPLH
abundance: many; v_gene: TRBV9; CDR3aa: ASSVAEPGELF
abundance: many; v_gene: TRBV3-1; CDR3aa: ASSRGTGGDSPLH
abundance: -; v_gene: TRBV19; CDR3aa: ASSIGTGVQETQY
abundance: many; v_gene: TRBV15; CDR3aa: ATSRDHHSYNEQF
abundance: many; v_gene: TRBV20-1; CDR3aa: SLETGTYEQY
abundance: many; v_gene: TRBV20-1; CDR3aa: SARASGGANTGELF
abundance: few; v_gene: TRBV2; CDR3aa: ASSEAGGLYGYT
abundance: -; v_gene: TRBV6-2/TRBV6-3; CDR3aa: ASSFLSGGAYNEQF
abundance: -; v_gene: TRBV18; CDR3aa: ASSPPGKQETQY
abundance: many; v_gene: TRBV5-4; CDR3aa: ASSLTRDRGEKLF
abundance: many; v_gene: TRBV6-1; CDR3aa: ASSEPGSYYGYT
abundance: many; v_gene: TRBV12-3/TRBV12-4; CDR3aa: ASAGFSNQPQH
abundance: many; v_gene: TRBV28; CDR3aa: ASSLLMAAEKLF